These T cell receptor beta chains were read from a single sample in a study of blood T cell repertoires in COVID-19. Some clones are missing from TCRdb's copy, which holds only in-frame ones; the method was immunoSEQ multiplex PCR. The sample lists roughly 170,000 clones; 65% to 85% were seen once. Specimen: PBMCs or T cells enriched from blood (not recorded which). These receptors were taken from a woman aged 40-49 years with acute COVID-19. Each CDR3 is given with its conserved first and last residue. D genes are given only for firm matches. Not all rows give a size; the values are once, few, many and, for expanded clones, a class.

j_gene	d_gene	v_gene	abundance	CDR3aa	CDR3nt
TRBJ2-1	.	TRBV20-1	.	CSVSLPNEQFF	TGCAGTGTATCTCTTCCCAATGAGCAGTTCTTC
TRBJ2-7	TRBD1	TRBV18	.	CASSPLQGAVYEQYF	TGTGCCAGCTCACCCCTACAGGGGGCGGTCTACGAGCAGTACTTC
TRBJ1-2	.	TRBV7-9	.	CASSLGGENYGYTF	TGTGCCAGCAGCCTCGGGGGAGAGAACTATGGCTACACCTTC
TRBJ1-4	TRBD1	TRBV5-1	.	CASSRLIGQGDEKLFF	TGCGCCAGCAGCCGACTAATTGGACAGGGGGATGAAAAACTGTTTTTT
TRBJ1-2	.	TRBV12-3/TRBV12-4	.	CASSLSGRGGYTF	TGTGCCAGCAGTTTAAGCGGGCGGGGCGGCTACACCTTC
TRBJ2-3	TRBD2	TRBV27	.	CASSTLGAGVTQYF	TGTGCCAGCAGTACCCTCGGCGCGGGAGTTACGCAGTATTTT
TRBJ2-3	.	TRBV5-4	.	CASSTGSVTDTQYF	TGTGCCAGCAGCACGGGTAGTGTCACAGATACGCAGTATTTT
TRBJ2-1	.	TRBV18	.	CASSPLWTEDNEQFF	TGTGCCAGCTCACCACTTTGGACAGAGGACAATGAGCAGTTCTTC
TRBJ2-1	.	TRBV6-1	.	CASSESGRQFF	TGTGCCAGCAGTGAGTCCGGTCGGCAGTTCTTC
TRBJ1-2	.	TRBV6-5	.	CASSRRGRGYTF	TGTGCCAGCAGTCGGAGAGGGCGGGGCTACACCTTC
TRBJ2-3	TRBD2	TRBV3-1/TRBV3-2	.	CASSPPGLAGVDTQYF	TGTGCCAGCAGCCCTCCCGGACTAGCGGGAGTAGATACGCAGTATTTT
TRBJ2-5	.	TRBV28	.	CASSGGFDRETQYF	TGTGCCAGCAGTGGGGGGTTCGACCGGGAGACCCAGTACTTC
TRBJ2-1	TRBD2	TRBV11-2	.	CASSLNPGLAYNEQFF	TGTGCCAGCAGCTTAAATCCTGGACTAGCCTACAATGAGCAGTTCTTC
TRBJ1-2	.	TRBV5-1	.	CASSPDSYGYTF	TGCGCCAGCAGCCCCGACAGTTATGGCTACACCTTC
TRBJ2-1	TRBD1	TRBV5-4	.	CASSSGGQGATSYNEQFF	TGTGCCAGCAGTTCCGGAGGGCAGGGGGCGACGTCCTACAATGAGCAGTTCTTC
TRBJ2-1	TRBD1	TRBV5-1	.	CASSLDTGTANNEQFF	TGCGCCAGCAGCTTGGACACCGGGACAGCCAACAATGAGCAGTTCTTC
TRBJ1-2	.	TRBV10-3	.	CAISESAGNGYGYTF	TGTGCCATCAGTGAGTCCGCGGGAAACGGCTATGGCTACACCTTC
TRBJ1-5	.	TRBV19	few	CASSTQMHQPQHF	TGTGCCAGTAGTACTCAGATGCATCAGCCCCAGCATTTT
TRBJ2-1	.	TRBV10-3	few	CAISESPHSGGEQFF	TGTGCCATCAGTGAGTCCCCCCATTCCGGGGGTGAGCAGTTCTTC
TRBJ2-1	.	TRBV30	once	CAWSQYNEQFF	TGTGCCTGGAGTCAGTACAATGAGCAGTTCTTC
TRBJ1-5	TRBD1	TRBV9	.	CASSADRVNQPQHF	TGTGCCAGCAGCGCGGACAGGGTGAATCAGCCCCAGCATTTT
TRBJ2-5	.	TRBV9	.	CASSVWGAVPETQYF	TGTGCCAGCAGCGTATGGGGCGCTGTCCCAGAGACCCAGTACTTC
TRBJ2-2	TRBD1	TRBV30	.	CAWSVPRDRYLTVGELFF	TGTGCCTGGAGTGTACCAAGGGACAGGTATCTTACGGTCGGGGAGCTGTTTTTT
TRBJ2-7	TRBD1	TRBV27	.	CATRPDGTASYEQYF	TGTGCCACCAGACCAGACGGGACAGCCTCCTACGAGCAGTACTTC
TRBJ2-7	TRBD1	TRBV4-1	once	CASSQGGQTRSGEQYF	TGCGCCAGCAGCCAAGGGGGACAGACCCGGTCGGGTGAGCAGTACTTC